Given below is one T cell receptor beta chain in context. What it binds is not known. This record belongs to a study of early T cells in non-severe SARS-CoV-2 infection. Study details: Sequencing of bulk RNA from unsorted whole blood was done, without chain pairing. General observations from the study: Anti-spike CD8 responses were favored by VDJdb matching, which missed private and CD4 specificities.

Between the trimmed V and J ends, which lost 3 bases and 6 bases, there was a span of 7 bases. This CDR3 region has 12 residues. CDR1 and CDR2 (germline): MGHRA, YSYEKL. Researchers tagged individual cDNA molecules with unique molecular identifiers. TCRdb ran MiXCR on the 5' RACE reads and lists one entry per CDR3 protein. The sample lists tens of thousands of distinct CDR3 sequences, less than 15% occurring once. Sequenced material: whole blood. The chain employs TRBV4-1 and TRBJ2-3; D not certain. This TCR was sampled from an adult who was a healthcare worker with PCR-confirmed SARS-CoV-2 infection or an uninfected control (not recorded which). The DNA for the CDR3 is TGCGCCAGCAGCCAGATACGGGATACGCAGTATTTT. This sequence encodes CASSQIRDTQYF.